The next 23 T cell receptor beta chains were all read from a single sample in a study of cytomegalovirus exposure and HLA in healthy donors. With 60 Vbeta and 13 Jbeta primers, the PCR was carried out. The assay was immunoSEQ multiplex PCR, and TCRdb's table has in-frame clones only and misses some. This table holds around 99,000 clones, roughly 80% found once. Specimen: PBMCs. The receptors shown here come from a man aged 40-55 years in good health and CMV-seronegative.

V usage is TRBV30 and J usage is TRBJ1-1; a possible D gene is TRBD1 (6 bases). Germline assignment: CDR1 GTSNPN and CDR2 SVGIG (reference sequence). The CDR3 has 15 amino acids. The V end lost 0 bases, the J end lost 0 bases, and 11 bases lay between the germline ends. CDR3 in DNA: TGTGCCTGGAGTGTACAGGGTACCATGAACACTGAAGCTTTCTTT. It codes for CAWSVQGTMNTEAFF.

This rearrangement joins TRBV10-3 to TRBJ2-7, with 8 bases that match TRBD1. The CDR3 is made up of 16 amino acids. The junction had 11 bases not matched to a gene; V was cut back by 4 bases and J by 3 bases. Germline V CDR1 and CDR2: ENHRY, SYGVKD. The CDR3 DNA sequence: TGTGCCATCAGTGCCCGACCCGGGACAGGCGGCTACGAGCAGTACTTC. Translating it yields CAISARPGTGGYEQYF.

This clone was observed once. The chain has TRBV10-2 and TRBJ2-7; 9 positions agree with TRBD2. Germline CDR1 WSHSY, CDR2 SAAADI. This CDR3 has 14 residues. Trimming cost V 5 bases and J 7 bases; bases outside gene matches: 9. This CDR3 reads CASSPGGRAGEQYF. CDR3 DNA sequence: TGCGCCAGCAGTCCGGGCGGGAGGGCCGGGGAGCAGTACTTC.

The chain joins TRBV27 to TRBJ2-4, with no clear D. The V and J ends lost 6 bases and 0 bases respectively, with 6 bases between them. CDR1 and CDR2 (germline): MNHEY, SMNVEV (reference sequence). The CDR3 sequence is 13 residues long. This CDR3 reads CASSPLAKNIQYF. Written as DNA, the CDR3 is TGTGCCAGCAGCCCCCTAGCCAAAAACATTCAGTACTTC.

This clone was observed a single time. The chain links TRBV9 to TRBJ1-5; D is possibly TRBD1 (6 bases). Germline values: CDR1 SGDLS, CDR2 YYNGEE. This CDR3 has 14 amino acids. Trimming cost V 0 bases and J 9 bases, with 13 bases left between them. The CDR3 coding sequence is TGTGCCAGCAGCGTAGGGGACGAAGGGGGGCCCCAGCATTTT. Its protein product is CASSVGDEGGPQHF.

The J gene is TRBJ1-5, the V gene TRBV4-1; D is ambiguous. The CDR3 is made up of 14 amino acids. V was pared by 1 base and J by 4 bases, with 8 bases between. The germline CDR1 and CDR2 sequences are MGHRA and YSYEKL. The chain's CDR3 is CASSQGSGNQPQHF. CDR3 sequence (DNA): TGCGCCAGCAGCCAAGGTTCCGGGAATCAGCCCCAGCATTTT.

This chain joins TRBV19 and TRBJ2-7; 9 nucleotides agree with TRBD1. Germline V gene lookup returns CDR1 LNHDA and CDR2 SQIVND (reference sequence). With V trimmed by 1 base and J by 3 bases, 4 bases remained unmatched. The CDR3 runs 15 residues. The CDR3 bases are TGTGCCAGTAGTATAGCGGACAGGGGAATCTACGAGCAGTACTTC. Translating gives CASSIADRGIYEQYF.

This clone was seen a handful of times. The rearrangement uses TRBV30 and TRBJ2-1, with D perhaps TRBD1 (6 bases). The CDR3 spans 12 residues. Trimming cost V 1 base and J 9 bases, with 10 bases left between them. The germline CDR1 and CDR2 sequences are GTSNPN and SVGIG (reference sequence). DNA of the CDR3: TGTGCCTGGAGTGGAACAGGGTCTGAGCAGTTCTTC. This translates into CAWSGTGSEQFF.

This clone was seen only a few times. Written as DNA, the CDR3 is TGTGCCAGCAGACCCAGGGGAGTGGACACCGGGGAGCTGTTTTTT. Translation gives CASRPRGVDTGELFF. This rearrangement joins TRBV2 to TRBJ2-2, with D perhaps matching TRBD1 (6 bases). CDR1 is SNHLY, CDR2 FYNNEI, per germline. Trimming took off 6 bases at V and 3 bases at J, with 14 bases between the two ends. The CDR3 length is 15 residues.

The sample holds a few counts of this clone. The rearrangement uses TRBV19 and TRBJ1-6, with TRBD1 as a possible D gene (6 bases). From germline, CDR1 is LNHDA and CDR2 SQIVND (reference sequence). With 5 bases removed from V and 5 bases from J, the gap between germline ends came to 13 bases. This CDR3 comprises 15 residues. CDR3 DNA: TGTGCCAGTAGTTTTAGACAGGTTCATAATTCACCCCTCCACTTT. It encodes CASSFRQVHNSPLHF.

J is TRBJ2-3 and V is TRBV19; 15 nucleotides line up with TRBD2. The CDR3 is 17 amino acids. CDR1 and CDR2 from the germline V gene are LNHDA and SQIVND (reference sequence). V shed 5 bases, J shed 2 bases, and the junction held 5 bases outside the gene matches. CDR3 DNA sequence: TGTGCCAGTAGTTCCGGACTAGCGGGAGGGTTCACAGATACGCAGTATTTT. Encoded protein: CASSSGLAGGFTDTQYF.

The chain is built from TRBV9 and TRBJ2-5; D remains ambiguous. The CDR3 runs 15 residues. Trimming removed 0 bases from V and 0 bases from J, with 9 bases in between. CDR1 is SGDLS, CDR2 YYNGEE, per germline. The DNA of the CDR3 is TGTGCCAGCAGCGTAGGTTCTCTATACCAAGAGACCCAGTACTTC. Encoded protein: CASSVGSLYQETQYF.

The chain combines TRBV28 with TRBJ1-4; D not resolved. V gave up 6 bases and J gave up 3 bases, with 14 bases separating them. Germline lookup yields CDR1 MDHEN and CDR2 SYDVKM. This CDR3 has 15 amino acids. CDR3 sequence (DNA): TGTGCCAGCAGATTTACCGGGATTTCTAATGAAAAACTGTTTTTT. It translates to CASRFTGISNEKLFF.

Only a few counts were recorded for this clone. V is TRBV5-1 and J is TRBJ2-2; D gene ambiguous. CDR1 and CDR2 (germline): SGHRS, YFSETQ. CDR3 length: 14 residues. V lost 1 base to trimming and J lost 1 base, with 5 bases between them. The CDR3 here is CASSLSGNTGELFF. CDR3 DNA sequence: TGCGCCAGCAGCTTGTCAGGGAACACCGGGGAGCTGTTTTTT.

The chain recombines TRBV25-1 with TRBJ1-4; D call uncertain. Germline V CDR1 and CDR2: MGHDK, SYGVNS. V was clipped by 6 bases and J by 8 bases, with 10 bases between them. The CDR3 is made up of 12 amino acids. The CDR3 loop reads CASSEVAEKLFF. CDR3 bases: TGTGCCAGCAGCGAGGTGGCGGAAAAACTGTTTTTT. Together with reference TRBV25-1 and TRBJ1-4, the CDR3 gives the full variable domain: EADIYQTPRYLVIGTGKKITLECSQTMGHDKMYWYQQDPGMELHLIHYSYGVNSTEKGDLSSESTVSRIRTEHFPLTLESARPSHTSQYLCASSEVAEKLFFGSGTQLSVL.

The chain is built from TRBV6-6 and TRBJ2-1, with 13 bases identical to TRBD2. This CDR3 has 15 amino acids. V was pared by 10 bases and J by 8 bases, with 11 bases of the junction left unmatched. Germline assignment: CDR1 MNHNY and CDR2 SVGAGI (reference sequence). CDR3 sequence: CATRGGLAGIYEQFF. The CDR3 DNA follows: TGTGCCACTAGGGGGGGACTAGCGGGAATCTATGAGCAGTTCTTC.

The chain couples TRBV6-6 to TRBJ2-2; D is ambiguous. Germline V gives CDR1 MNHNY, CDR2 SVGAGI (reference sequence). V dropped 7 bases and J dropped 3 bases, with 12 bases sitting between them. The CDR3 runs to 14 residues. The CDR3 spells CASNRRADTGELFF. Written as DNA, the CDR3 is TGTGCCAGCAATCGTCGTGCGGACACCGGGGAGCTGTTTTTT.

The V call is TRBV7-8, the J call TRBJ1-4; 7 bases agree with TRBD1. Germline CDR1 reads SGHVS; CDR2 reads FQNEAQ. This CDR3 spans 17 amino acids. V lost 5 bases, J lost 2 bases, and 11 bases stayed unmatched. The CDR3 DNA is TGTGCCAGCAGCCAAAGACAGGGATCGGGGACTAATGAAAAACTGTTTTTT. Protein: CASSQRQGSGTNEKLFF.

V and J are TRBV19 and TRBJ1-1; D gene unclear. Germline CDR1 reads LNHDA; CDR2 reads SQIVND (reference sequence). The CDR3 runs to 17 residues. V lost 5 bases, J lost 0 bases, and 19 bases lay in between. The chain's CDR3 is CASSRHGGLVMNTEAFF. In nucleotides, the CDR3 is TGTGCCAGTAGTCGCCACGGAGGGCTTGTTATGAACACTGAAGCTTTCTTT.

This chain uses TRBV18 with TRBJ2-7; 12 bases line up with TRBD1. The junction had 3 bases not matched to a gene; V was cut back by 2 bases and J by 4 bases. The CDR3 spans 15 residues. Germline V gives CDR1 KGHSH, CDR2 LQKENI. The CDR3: CASSPGTGGEYEQYF. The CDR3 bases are TGTGCCAGCTCACCAGGGACAGGGGGCGAATACGAGCAGTACTTC.

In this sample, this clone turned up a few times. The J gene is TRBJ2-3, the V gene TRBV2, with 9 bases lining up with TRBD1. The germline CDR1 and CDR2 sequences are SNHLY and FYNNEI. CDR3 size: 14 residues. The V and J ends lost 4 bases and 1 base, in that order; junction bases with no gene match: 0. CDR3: CASSGQGGTDTQYF. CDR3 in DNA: TGTGCCAGCAGTGGACAGGGGGGCACAGATACGCAGTATTTT.

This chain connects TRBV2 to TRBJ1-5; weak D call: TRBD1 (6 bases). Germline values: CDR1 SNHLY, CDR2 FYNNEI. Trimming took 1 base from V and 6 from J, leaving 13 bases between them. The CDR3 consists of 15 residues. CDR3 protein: CASSEGDIGGQPQHF. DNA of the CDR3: TGTGCCAGCAGTGAAGGGGACATAGGTGGTCAGCCCCAGCATTTT.

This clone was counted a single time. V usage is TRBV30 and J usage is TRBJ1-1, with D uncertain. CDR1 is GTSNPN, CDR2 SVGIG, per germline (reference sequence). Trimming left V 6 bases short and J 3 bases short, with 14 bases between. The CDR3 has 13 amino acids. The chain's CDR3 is CACQLGFDTEAFF. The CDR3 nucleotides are TGTGCCTGCCAACTAGGGTTTGACACTGAAGCTTTCTTT.